The clone carrying this T cell receptor (beta chain) was detected only once. Antigen unknown. A much larger clone sits a single nucleotide away, making a read error possible. This record comes from a study of glioma-infiltrating T cells. The iRepertoire nested amplicon-rescue multiplex PCR amplified TCR alpha and beta CDR3s from RNA. TCRdb re-analysed the multiplex PCR reads in MiXCR, keeping a single row per CDR3 protein. Of roughly 200,000 distinct CDR3 sequences in the sample, around 40% were seen once. The CDR3 has 14 residues. Germline assignment: CDR1 ENHRY and CDR2 SYGVKD. Study conclusions and caveats: Tissue and blood shared very few CDR3 sequences. Non-neoplastic patients had below-expected tissue-blood divergence, while all gliomas exceeded expectation.

The specimen sequenced was glioma tissue, nonneoplastic brain tissue, or PBMCs (not recorded which). This chain joins TRBV10-3 and TRBJ1-2; D might be TRBD1 (6 bases). The TCR was taken from a human donor with low-grade glioma or glioblastoma, undergoing nonglioma brain surgery, or in good health (not recorded which). DNA for the CDR3: TGTGCCATCATTGAGTTGGGGGCCAGATATGGCTACACCTTC. This gives the protein CAIIELGARYGYTF.